A single sample gave rise to the 3 T cell receptor beta chains below, sequenced in a study of blood T cells in healthy people across ages. Primed by a sample-barcoded 5' primer and a J-beta primer mix, a second PCR proceeded for roughly 7 to 11 cycles. TCRdb independently ran MiXCR on the 5' RACE reads; one entry per CDR3 protein. The sample contains about 1.8 million distinct CDR3 sequences, 49% of which appear only once. Material: blood. The receptor set was obtained from a woman between 35 and 50 years old in good health.

This clonotype was seen repeatedly, ten times or more. The V and J genes are TRBV4-3 and TRBJ2-3; D possibly corresponds to TRBD2 (6 bases). The CDR3 totals 15 residues. V shed 0 bases and J shed 3 bases, with 10 bases lying between them. Germline lookup yields CDR1 LGHNA and CDR2 YSLEER. CDR3 residues: CASSQDLGGTDTQYF. For the CDR3, the DNA is TGCGCCAGCAGCCAAGATCTCGGGGGAACAGATACGCAGTATTTT.

This rearrangement joins TRBV28 to TRBJ1-2; tentative D call: TRBD1 (6 bases). CDR1 and CDR2 from the germline V gene are MDHEN and SYDVKM. This CDR3 is 13 amino acids long. V lost 3 bases, J lost 6 bases, and 11 bases lay in between. The CDR3 loop reads CASSFDRFDGYTF. The CDR3 DNA reads TGTGCCAGCAGTTTCGACAGGTTTGATGGCTACACCTTC.

This clonotype has just a few counts. V gene TRBV29-1 combines with J gene TRBJ2-7; 8 bases line up with TRBD1. CDR1 and CDR2 from the germline V gene are SQVTM and ANQGSEA. With V trimmed by 1 base and J by 2 bases, 4 bases remained unmatched. This CDR3 comprises 14 residues. Written as DNA, the CDR3 is TGCAGCGTTGAAGGGACAGGGAGGACCTACGAGCAGTACTTC. Translation: CSVEGTGRTYEQYF.